One and the same sample provided the 17 T cell receptor beta chains below, sequenced in a study of human T cells and chemical hapten exposure. Stated time point: patch test 3, about 24 weeks after DPC sensitization. The treatment was: therapeutic diphenylcyclopropenone sensitization with weekly scalp DPC. TCRdb passed the RACE reads through MiXCR, listing each CDR3 protein once. The table lists over 80,000 distinct CDR3 sequences, 9.5% to 13% of them singletons, with 1% to 1.2% in the top ten. Sequencing used whole blood, obtained in connection with sensitization to the hapten diphenylcyclopropenone (DPC). The origin of the receptors is a woman aged 25 to 45 with alopecia areata. Some clones in this sample may be carry-over from other donors' samples.

This chain's CDR3 is CASSDKDRSSSYEQYV. The CDR3 DNA follows: TGTGCCAGCAGTGACAAGGACAGGTCCTCCTCCTACGAGCAGTACGTC. V usage is TRBV2 and J usage is TRBJ2-7, with TRBD1 matching over 7 bases. The germline V gene has CDR1 SNHLY and CDR2 FYNNEI. The V gene end was trimmed by 3 bases and the J gene end by 0 bases; junction bases not matched to a gene: 8. The CDR3 runs to 16 residues.

The chain uses TRBV5-4 and TRBJ2-1; 15 nucleotides align to TRBD2. The CDR3 loop spans 18 amino acids. The J segment lost 9 bases and the V segment lost 3 bases, leaving 13 bases of the junction unmatched. The germline V gene encodes CDR1 SGHNT and CDR2 YYREEE (reference sequence). The DNA for the CDR3 is TGTGCCAGCAGCTCCTGGACTAGCGGGAGGGCCGGGTATGGTGAGCAGTTCTTC. This gives the protein CASSSWTSGRAGYGEQFF.

This clonotype was recorded many times. The chain is built from TRBV12-3 or TRBV12-4 and TRBJ2-1; D is unclear. V lost 6 bases and J lost 9, with 18 bases in between. The CDR3 loop spans 14 amino acids. The CDR3 protein is CASSPPLMWSEQFF. The CDR3 nucleotides are TGTGCCAGCAGCCCTCCACTCATGTGGAGTGAGCAGTTCTTC.

This clonotype was counted many times. This chain connects TRBV18 to TRBJ1-1, with D possibly being TRBD1 (5 bases). Trimming pared 5 bases from V and 1 base from J, leaving 11 bases between. CDR1 is KGHSH, CDR2 LQKENI, per germline. The CDR3 has 14 residues. CDR3 amino acids: CASSDRDANTEAFF. The CDR3, as DNA: TGTGCCAGCTCAGACCGGGACGCGAACACTGAAGCTTTCTTT.

In this sample, this clonotype turned up a few times. The V call is TRBV5-1, the J call TRBJ2-6; maybe TRBD1 (6 bases). CDR1 is SGHRS and CDR2 is YFSETQ in the germline V gene. V dropped 0 bases and J dropped 3 bases, with 19 bases sitting between them. CDR3 length equals 19 residues. CDR3 DNA: TGCGCCAGCAGCTTGGGCGCAGGGGCCCAAGGTTATGGGGCCAACGTCCTGACTTTC. It codes for CASSLGAGAQGYGANVLTF.

J is TRBJ2-7 and V is TRBV19; D is perhaps TRBD2 (5 bases). The CDR3 sequence is 17 residues long. CDR1 is LNHDA, CDR2 SQIVND, per germline (reference sequence). V was clipped by 2 bases and J by 0 bases, with 17 bases between them. The CDR3 reads CASSIKSVGVPSYEQYF. CDR3 bases: TGTGCCAGTAGTATAAAGTCTGTCGGGGTGCCCTCCTACGAGCAGTACTTC.

The chain employs TRBV6-2 or TRBV6-3 and TRBJ2-2; the match to TRBD1 covers 9 bases. Trimming at V came to 4 bases and at J to 7 bases, leaving 7 bases not matched to a gene. The CDR3 sequence is 15 residues long. The germline CDR1 and CDR2 sequences are MNHEY and SVGEGT. CDR3 region: CASSWDRERDGELFF. The CDR3 DNA reads TGTGCCAGCAGTTGGGACAGGGAGAGAGACGGGGAGCTGTTTTTT.

The rearrangement uses TRBV3-1 and TRBJ2-3; tentatively, D is TRBD1 (5 bases). There are 16 residues in the CDR3. Deletions cut 0 bases from V and 4 bases from J, with 14 bases between. Germline CDR1 reads LGHDT; CDR2 reads YNNKEL (reference sequence). The CDR3 loop reads CASSQDGAGGSDTQYF. In nucleotides, the CDR3 is TGTGCCAGCAGCCAAGATGGGGCAGGTGGCTCAGATACGCAGTATTTT.

At least ten counts were recorded for this clonotype. The chain combines TRBV10-1 with TRBJ2-2; D gene uncertain. Trimming removed 4 bases from V and 5 bases from J, with 2 bases in between. The CDR3 length is 11 residues. Germline CDR1 WNHNN, CDR2 SYGVQD (reference sequence). CDR3 protein: CASSVTGELFF. The CDR3, as DNA: TGCGCCAGCAGTGTTACCGGGGAGCTGTTTTTT.

The rearrangement joins TRBV6-6 to TRBJ1-5; maybe TRBD1 (6 bases). In germline, CDR1 is MNHNY, CDR2 SVGAGI (reference sequence). The V end was cut by 7 bases, the J end by 5 bases, with 15 bases between. The CDR3 consists of 14 residues. This CDR3 is CASTKGRGDQPQHF. As DNA, the CDR3 is TGTGCCAGCACCAAGGGCAGGGGCGATCAGCCCCAGCATTTT.

This clonotype has a count of ten or more. The chain links TRBV4-3 to TRBJ1-1, with a weak D call TRBD1 (6 bases). The germline V and J ends were trimmed by 2 bases and 5 bases, with 18 bases remaining between them. The V gene's germline CDR1 is LGHNA and CDR2 YSLEER. This CDR3 region has 16 residues. The CDR3 DNA reads as TGCGCCAGCAGCCAATCCCCCCAGGGGTCTCGGACTGAAGCTTTCTTT. It encodes CASSQSPQGSRTEAFF.

This chain links TRBV20-1 with TRBJ2-2, with a possible D match to TRBD1 (6 bases). V was cut by 6 bases and J by 8 bases, with 25 bases left in between. CDR1 DFQATT and CDR2 SNEGSKA come from the germline V gene (reference sequence). The CDR3 has 16 residues. The CDR3 sequence is CSARRPGQRSSGELFF. CDR3 nucleotide sequence: TGCAGTGCCCGACGACCGGGACAAAGGAGTTCTGGGGAGCTGTTTTTT.

This clonotype has a handful of counts. The V and J genes are TRBV6-2 or TRBV6-3 and TRBJ1-1; 9 bases are shared with TRBD1. The V and J ends lost 6 bases and 0 bases, in that order; junction bases with no gene match: 11. Germline CDR1 is MNHEY and CDR2 is SVGEGT. This CDR3 has 17 amino acids. CDR3 amino acids: CASRPAGTGSMNTEAFF. DNA for the CDR3: TGTGCCAGCAGACCCGCCGGGACAGGGTCCATGAACACTGAAGCTTTCTTT.

The V gene is TRBV15, the J gene TRBJ1-4, with 10 bases lining up with TRBD1. There are 15 residues in the CDR3. V lost 0 bases to trimming and J lost 7 bases; unmatched junction nucleotides: 2. Germline values: CDR1 LNHNV, CDR2 YYDKDF (reference sequence). The CDR3 DNA is TGTGCCACCAGCAGAGATAGACAGGGGGCTGAAAAACTGTTTTTT. Translated, it gives CATSRDRQGAEKLFF.

This clonotype was detected ten times or more. The V gene is TRBV14, the J gene TRBJ2-7, with 8 bases lining up with TRBD1. The V and J ends lost 1 base and 7 bases, in that order; junction bases with no gene match: 6. Germline V gene data show CDR1 as SGHDN and CDR2 as FVKESK. There are 14 residues in the CDR3. The CDR3 coding sequence is TGTGCCAGCAGCCAAGCTCGGACAGGGAGGGAGCAGTACTTC. It codes for CASSQARTGREQYF.

This chain joins TRBV30 and TRBJ1-6; 8 bases are shared with TRBD1. The CDR3 sequence is 14 residues long. Looked up from germline, CDR1 is GTSNPN and CDR2 is SVGIG (reference sequence). V gave up 0 bases and J gave up 10 bases; unmatched junction bases: 5. CDR3 bases: TGTGCCTGGAGTGTAGGACAGGGACACTCACCCCTCCACTTT. It encodes CAWSVGQGHSPLHF.

This clonotype was observed many times. The chain is built from TRBV24-1 and TRBJ2-3, with D tentatively TRBD2 (5 bases). Germline values: CDR1 KGHDR, CDR2 SFDVKD. This CDR3 region has 13 residues. V was cut by 1 base and J by 6 bases, with 7 bases left in between. The CDR3 sequence is CATSDFWRDTQYF. DNA for the CDR3: TGTGCCACCAGTGATTTCTGGAGGGATACGCAGTATTTT.